A selection of T cell receptor beta chains follows, all from one sample in a study of blood T cell repertoires in COVID-19. This table comes from immunoSEQ multiplex PCR, and its TCRdb copy is limited to in-frame clones, with some not included. The repertoire has 100,000 or so clones, approximately 92% of them found once; the top ten carry 4.5% to 6%. The sample was peripheral blood. The receptors originated from a man aged 50 or older with active COVID-19. Each CDR3 is given with its conserved first and last residue. The D gene is left open where the match is weak. Clone sizes are given selectively: once, few, many, or a class where the clone is expanded.

V gene	J gene	clone size	D gene	CDR3 protein	CDR3 DNA
TRBV6-5	TRBJ2-3	-	TRBD2	CASRYRTSGTDTQYF	TGTGCCAGCAGATACCGGACTAGCGGCACAGATACGCAGTATTTT
TRBV3-1/TRBV3-2	TRBJ2-7	-	TRBD2	CASSQDRSSGRVLVYEQYF	TGTGCCAGCAGCCAAGATCGATCTAGCGGGAGGGTCTTAGTTTACGAGCAGTACTTC
TRBV5-1	TRBJ2-2	-	TRBD1	CASSLVARGSTGELFF	TGCGCCAGCAGCTTGGTGGCCAGGGGGTCAACCGGGGAGCTGTTTTTT
TRBV12-3/TRBV12-4	TRBJ1-5	-	-	CASTGHSNQPQHF	TGTGCCAGCACCGGACATAGCAATCAGCCCCAGCATTTT
TRBV28	TRBJ1-4	-	TRBD1	CASSPRTGVIDYWRGAGGEKLFF	TGTGCCAGCAGTCCACGGACAGGGGTGATCGATTACTGGCGGGGAGCTGGCGGGGAAAAACTGTTTTTT
TRBV3-1/TRBV3-2	TRBJ1-1	few	-	CASSVQAGLGSAAFF	TGTGCCAGCAGCGTTCAAGCGGGGTTAGGTTCTGCCGCTTTCTTT
TRBV19	TRBJ2-7	few	-	CASSIEDRGGYEQYF	TGTGCCAGTAGTATAGAAGACAGGGGAGGGTACGAGCAGTACTTC
TRBV6-5	TRBJ2-1	-	TRBD2	CASRRLAGEGEQFF	TGTGCCAGCAGGAGACTAGCGGGAGAGGGTGAGCAGTTCTTC
TRBV24-1	TRBJ2-1	-	TRBD1	CATSDSPGQAAYNEQFF	TGTGCCACCAGTGATTCCCCCGGACAGGCCGCCTACAATGAGCAGTTCTTC
TRBV4-1	TRBJ2-1	-	TRBD2	CASSPLGAGGTNEQFF	TGCGCCAGCAGCCCCCTAGGGGCGGGAGGGACCAATGAGCAGTTCTTC
TRBV28	TRBJ2-1	-	TRBD2	CASGTGTSFSNEQFF	TGTGCCAGTGGGACCGGGACTAGTTTTTCCAATGAGCAGTTCTTC
TRBV6-5	TRBJ2-7	-	-	CASSQSGLSEQYF	TGTGCCAGCAGTCAGTCGGGACTCTCTGAGCAGTACTTC
TRBV7-2	TRBJ2-7	-	-	CASSLNGSRKGFWHF	TGTGCCAGCAGCTTAAATGGTTCGAGAAAGGGGTTTTGGCACTTC
TRBV5-5	TRBJ2-5	-	-	CASSGSGIQETQYF	TGTGCCAGCAGCGGATCCGGGATCCAAGAGACCCAGTACTTC
TRBV5-3	TRBJ1-5	-	-	CARSLSGQGMVHQPQHF	TGTGCCAGAAGCTTAAGCGGGCAGGGCATGGTACATCAGCCCCAGCATTTT
TRBV28	TRBJ1-1	once	TRBD1	CASRGQAVNTEAFF	TGTGCCAGCAGGGGACAGGCGGTGAACACTGAAGCTTTCTTT
TRBV5-5	TRBJ2-5	-	TRBD2	CASIHFTSGGETQYF	TGTGCCAGCATTCACTTTACTAGCGGGGGAGAGACCCAGTACTTC
TRBV19	TRBJ1-2	-	TRBD1	CASMGRGQGEFWDGYTF	TGTGCCAGTATGGGTAGGGGACAGGGTGAATTCTGGGATGGCTACACCTTC
TRBV5-1	TRBJ2-5	-	-	CASSLAAGLQETQYF	TGCGCCAGCAGCTTAGCCGCGGGCCTTCAAGAGACCCAGTACTTC
TRBV9	TRBJ1-1	-	-	CASSPGLGGHTEAFF	TGTGCCAGCAGCCCCGGGCTTGGGGGCCACACTGAAGCTTTCTTT
TRBV3-1/TRBV3-2	TRBJ2-7	-	TRBD2	CASSPWAGGSYEQYF	TGTGCCAGCAGCCCCTGGGCGGGAGGGTCCTACGAGCAGTACTTC
TRBV28	TRBJ2-3	once	-	CASSLMRIDTQYF	TGTGCCAGCAGTTTAATGCGGATAGATACGCAGTATTTT
TRBV7-3	TRBJ2-1	-	TRBD2	CASSLSPGGGDNEQFF	TGTGCCAGCAGCTTATCCCCGGGGGGAGGGGACAATGAGCAGTTCTTC
TRBV4-1	TRBJ2-4	-	-	CASSQPYTNLAKSIQYF	TGCGCCAGCAGCCAACCCTACACGAATCTAGCCAAAAGCATTCAGTACTTC
TRBV5-6	TRBJ1-5	-	-	CASSLMQGNQPQHF	TGTGCCAGCAGCTTGATGCAGGGCAATCAGCCCCAGCATTTT
TRBV28	TRBJ2-3	-	-	CASTPRVSRQDTQYF	TGTGCCAGCACACCACGGGTTTCTCGTCAAGATACGCAGTATTTT
TRBV6-2/TRBV6-3	TRBJ2-7	large	TRBD2	CASSMGGFEQYF	TGTGCCAGCAGCATGGGGGGGTTCGAGCAGTACTTC
TRBV11-2	TRBJ2-7	-	TRBD2	CATKGTSGTYEQYF	TGTGCAACTAAAGGGACTAGCGGAACCTACGAGCAGTACTTC
TRBV5-1	TRBJ1-3	-	TRBD1	CASGPGQRVSGNTIYF	TGCGCCAGCGGGCCGGGACAGAGAGTCTCTGGAAACACCATATATTTT